What follows is one T cell receptor beta chain and its context. Its binding antigen is unknown. One end of the junction is discordant with germline, which a read error may explain. The source of the sample is a study of CD8 T cells in ankylosing spondylitis (dated by TCRdb to about 2017). With regard to the full study: T cell receptor beta repertoires were profiled in healthy donors and ankylosing spondylitis patients so that disease-linked TCR variants could be found. Peripheral blood was sampled, and synovial fluid was also collected from ankylosing spondylitis patients. In total, the full study cohort was made up of roughly 100 healthy donors and approximately 24 ankylosing spondylitis patients. Overall study outcomes, separate from this receptor: The disease-linked clones showed a CD8+ phenotype and occurred at relatively low frequencies in peripheral blood. A TCR beta motif made up of several highly homologous amino acid variants appeared to be characteristic of blood from ankylosing spondylitis patients. Some motif variants had previously been reported in the synovial fluid and blood of reactive arthritis patients, which suggests shared mechanisms of disease initiation. Significant enrichment of the disease-linked clones was reported in matched synovial fluid samples from ankylosing spondylitis patients.

This sample was sequenced with an Illumina HiSeq 2500. Quantitative 5'-RACE with molecular barcodes was used to prepare TCR beta libraries. The study's processing was this. A new computational method, built on a probabilistic model of VDJ rearrangement, was used to identify disease-linked TCR variants. The public reads were reanalyzed by TCRdb: fastp trimming at Q25, MiXCR alignment, in-frame beta chains only. Every CDR3 protein is listed once, alongside the most common genes and DNA of its rows. What appears here as the V and J calls and clone size reflects TCRdb's work, not the paper's. For this sample there are more than 250,000 distinct CDR3 sequences; 6.5% to 10% appear just once. The ten top clones hold less than 15% of the sample. The CDR3 measures 14 amino acids from cysteine to phenylalanine. Only the CDR3 DNA stays, 42 bases, in frame from base 1.

The rearranged segments are TRBV12-3 or TRBV12-4 and TRBJ2-7, with no confidently assigned D gene. The receptor was derived from a male donor with ankylosing spondylitis. Specimen: blood, either unsorted or a sorted T cell fraction (not recorded which). The CDR3 loop reads CASSLGSSDGPVDF. The bases are TGTGCCAGCAGTTTAGGCAGCTCCGACGGGCCTGTTGACTTC.